The next 16 T cell receptor beta chains were all read from a single sample in a study of blood T cells in healthy people across ages. A second PCR of 7 to 11 cycles used a sample-barcoded 5' primer and a J-beta primer mix. TCRdb fed the 5' RACE reads into MiXCR, producing one record per CDR3 protein. The data hold 1,300,000 or so distinct CDR3 sequences, with approximately 63% observed a single time. Sequencing was performed on blood. All receptors come from a man in his late teens or twenties in good health.

The chain uses TRBV27 and TRBJ2-5, with 12 bases aligning to TRBD2. The J call could be wrong; TRBJ2-7 is a better fit for the DNA end. The length of the CDR3 is 16 residues. Germline V gene data show CDR1 as MNHEY and CDR2 as SMNVEV (reference sequence). The CDR3 here is CASSLLAGGPPGEQYF. The CDR3 coding sequence is TGTGCCAGCAGTTTACTAGCGGGAGGGCCCCCCGGCGAGCAGTACTTC.

The chain has TRBV2 and TRBJ2-1; the match to TRBD1 covers 7 bases. The V gene end was trimmed by 6 bases and the J gene end by 7 bases; junction bases not matched to a gene: 6. There are 13 residues in the CDR3. Germline values: CDR1 SNHLY, CDR2 FYNNEI. The CDR3 is CASRGTVNNEQFF. The CDR3 DNA reads TGTGCCAGCAGGGGGACAGTGAATAATGAGCAGTTCTTC. Full variable domain (missing parts from reference TRBV2 and TRBJ2-1): EPEVTQTPSHQVTQMGQEVILRCVPISNHLYFYWYRQILGQKVEFLVSFYNNEISEKSEIFDDQFSVERPDGSNFTLKIRSTKLEDSAMYFCASRGTVNNEQFFGPGTRLTVL.

This chain joins TRBV27 and TRBJ2-1; D could derive from TRBD1 or TRBD2 (5 bases each). Trimming removed 3 bases at V and 4 bases at J, with 10 bases between. This CDR3 has 14 amino acids. Per germline, CDR1 MNHEY and CDR2 SMNVEV (reference sequence). CDR3 region: CASSLWDEYNEQFF. CDR3 in DNA: TGTGCCAGCAGTTTGTGGGACGAATACAATGAGCAGTTCTTC.

The chain links TRBV20-1 to TRBJ1-5, with unresolved D. CDR1 and CDR2 (germline): DFQATT, SNEGSKA (reference sequence). This CDR3 has 13 amino acids. CDR3 DNA: TGCAGCTGTCGGTCCCGCGGCAATCAGCCCCAGCATTTT. Translation: CSCRSRGNQPQHF.

The rearrangement uses TRBV7-6 and TRBJ1-6; D uncertain. Germline CDR1 is SGHVS and CDR2 is FNYEAQ. This CDR3 region has 14 residues. V gave up 1 base and J gave up 7 bases, with 8 bases separating them. The CDR3 DNA is TGTGCCAGCAGCTTAGGGGAGGCCAATTCACCCCTCCACTTT. It yields the protein CASSLGEANSPLHF.

This clonotype was detected only a few times. The chain couples TRBV7-2 to TRBJ2-1, with a possible D match to TRBD2 (7 bases). The CDR3 is made up of 18 amino acids. The germline CDR1 and CDR2 sequences are SGHTA and FQGNSA. V lost 3 bases and J lost 4, with 22 bases in between. The CDR3 DNA follows: TGTGCCAGCAGCTTTAGAGGGGGGGGCGCGCTGGCTTACAATGAGCAGTTCTTC. Its translation is CASSFRGGGALAYNEQFF.

This chain links TRBV6-2 or TRBV6-3 with TRBJ1-5; D gene uncertain. The germline gives CDR1 MNHEY, CDR2 SVGEGT. Trimming left V 6 bases short and J 0 bases short, with 12 bases between. This CDR3 spans 15 amino acids. In DNA, the CDR3 is TGTGCCAGCAGGACCGGGAAATATAGCAATCAGCCCCAGCATTTT. Protein: CASRTGKYSNQPQHF.

This clonotype was recorded a few times. The chain couples TRBV25-1 to TRBJ2-1, with no clear D. CDR3 length: 13 residues. CDR1 and CDR2 from the germline V gene are MGHDK and SYGVNS. Trimming pared 6 bases from V and 7 bases from J, leaving 13 bases between. This CDR3 is CASRDPGWNEQFF. In DNA form, the CDR3 reads TGTGCCAGCAGGGATCCCGGGTGGAATGAGCAGTTCTTC.

The chain recombines TRBV6-2 or TRBV6-3 with TRBJ1-1, with D uncertain. The V end lost 6 bases, the J end lost 2 bases, and 13 bases lay between the germline ends. This CDR3 spans 14 amino acids. Germline assignment: CDR1 MNHEY and CDR2 SVGEGT. The CDR3 DNA is TGTGCCAGCAGCACCTTCTCGTCCAACACTGAAGCTTTCTTT. Translating it yields CASSTFSSNTEAFF.

The chain carries TRBV10-3 and TRBJ1-1; 7 bases fit TRBD1. Trimming at V came to 2 bases and at J to 10 bases, leaving 7 bases not matched to a gene. The germline V gene encodes CDR1 ENHRY and CDR2 SYGVKD. This CDR3 spans 13 amino acids. DNA for the CDR3: TGTGCCATCAGTGAGGGGACAGATCGAAGAGCTTTCTTT. Encoded protein: CAISEGTDRRAFF.

The J gene is TRBJ2-3, the V gene TRBV7-9; no clear D. Germline V gene sequence: CDR1 SEHNR, CDR2 FQNEAQ (reference sequence). Trimming left V 6 bases short and J 11 bases short, with 18 bases between. The CDR3 spans 13 residues. CDR3 residues: CASRNGYFARQYF. In DNA form, the CDR3 reads TGTGCCAGCAGAAATGGGTACTTCGCCCGGCAGTATTTT.

The V call is TRBV10-2, the J call TRBJ2-1; TRBD2 agrees at 7 bases. Per the germline V gene, CDR1 is WSHSY and CDR2 is SAAADI. The CDR3 sequence is 16 residues long. With V trimmed by 0 bases and J by 4 bases, 6 bases remained unmatched. CDR3 sequence reads: CASSESTSPYYNEQFF. DNA of the CDR3: TGCGCCAGCAGTGAGTCGACTAGCCCTTATTACAATGAGCAGTTCTTC.

V is TRBV10-2 and J is TRBJ2-7; D not resolved. V dropped 0 bases and J dropped 4 bases, with 7 bases sitting between them. Germline V gives CDR1 WSHSY, CDR2 SAAADI. CDR3 length: 13 residues. CDR3 nucleotides: TGCGCCAGCAGTGAGTCCCCCCGATACGAGCAGTACTTC. It is translated as CASSESPRYEQYF.

This sequence joins TRBV15 and TRBJ2-5; D tentatively reads TRBD1 or TRBD2 (6 bases each). Trimming took off 5 bases at V and 5 bases at J, with 24 bases between the two ends. There are 17 residues in the CDR3. The germline gives CDR1 LNHNV, CDR2 YYDKDF (reference sequence). The CDR3 loop reads CATSDALAGGVWETQYF. CDR3 in DNA: TGTGCCACCAGCGATGCCCTGGCCGGGGGCGTTTGGGAGACCCAGTACTTC.

For this clonotype: An end of the junction does not agree with germline; a read error may underlie this. This chain links TRBV13 with TRBJ1-1; D unclear. This CDR3 is built from 12 residues. Per the germline V gene, CDR1 is PRHDT and CDR2 is FYEKMQ (reference sequence). CDR3 sequence: CAGSGRVAEAFF. CDR3 nucleotides: TGTGCCGGCAGCGGCCGGGTTGCTGAAGCTTTCTTT.

The CDR3 sequence: CASSPRTSGSTFQYF. The CDR3, as DNA: TGTGCCAGCAGCCCCCGGACTAGCGGGAGTACGTTTCAGTACTTC. J is TRBJ2-4 and V is TRBV3-1; 13 nucleotides line up with TRBD2. The CDR3 spans 15 residues. CDR1 is LGHDT, CDR2 YNNKEL, per germline (reference sequence). The V and J ends lost 4 bases and 11 bases, in that order; junction bases with no gene match: 8.